This entry concerns a single T cell receptor (beta chain). The method was immunoSEQ multiplex PCR; TCRdb's version includes in-frame clones alone and lacks a portion of them. The table includes under 200,000 clones, around three quarters detected once. The sample is drawn from a study of blood T cell repertoires in COVID-19. In the study overall: Nucleic acid was either cDNA or gDNA, and it came from T cells, B-cell-depleted T cells, or PBMCs.

V lost 4 bases to trimming and J lost 3 bases; unmatched junction nucleotides: 6. The CDR3 runs to 14 residues. Germline V CDR1 and CDR2: SGDLS, YYNGEE. The sample was peripheral blood. The source is a man aged 55-75 years with active or convalescent COVID-19. The rearrangement links TRBV9 to TRBJ2-5, with 7 bases matching TRBD2. The CDR3 sequence: CASSLTGGEETQYF. CDR3 nucleotide sequence: TGTGCCAGCAGCTTGACTGGGGGGGAAGAGACCCAGTACTTC. The full variable domain, rest sourced from reference TRBV9 and TRBJ2-5, is DSGVTQTPKHLITATGQRVTLRCSPRSGDLSVYWYQQSLDQGLQFLIQYYNGEERAKGNILERFSAQQFPDLHSELNLSSLELGDSALYFCASSLTGGEETQYFGPGTRLLVL.